This T cell receptor beta chain was identified in a study of T cells after yellow fever vaccination. The V end was cut by 5 bases, the J end by 3 bases, with 14 bases between. This CDR3 spans 14 amino acids. Germline V gene data show CDR1 as SEHNR and CDR2 as FQNEAQ (reference sequence). Findings and caveats of the study: Booster sampling recovered most clones from primary vaccination (roughly 97% CD4, around 88% CD8). High-abundance clonotypes from the bulk population could contaminate FACS-sorted repertoires. Just a small share of clonotypes turned up in the CD4 compartment as well as the CD8 compartment.

The study made its TCR cDNA through 5'RACE template switching. That step introduced a universal primer site along with UMIs. Each CDR3 protein gets one entry after TCRdb re-called the 5' RACE reads with MiXCR. The sample shows 400,000 or so distinct CDR3 sequences, roughly 6.2% of them seen only once. This clonotype showed up just a few times. Its antigen is undetermined. The chain employs TRBV7-9 and TRBJ2-7; TRBD2 is a possible D gene (5 bases). The sequences come from PBMCs, collected 5 days after the yellow fever booster vaccination. The clonotype comes from a man aged 25-45 years who received the YFV17D yellow fever vaccine. The CDR3 spells CASSRDGGNYEQYF. The CDR3 DNA is TGTGCCAGCAGCCGCGACGGAGGAAACTACGAGCAGTACTTC.